This T cell receptor beta chain was sequenced for a study of CD8 T cells in Susac syndrome. Negative isolation was used for CD8+ and CD4+ T cells, and FACS enrichment was applied to TEMRA cells. When the RNA was reverse transcribed, random hexamers were used with an input of roughly 0.45 to 1 ug. TCRdb reprocessed the immunoSEQ multiplex PCR reads via MiXCR and lists one record per CDR3 protein. The sample holds about 130,000 distinct CDR3 sequences; around 90% are singletons and the top ten take approximately 0.24%. Germline V gives CDR1 MDHEN, CDR2 SYDVKM. The CDR3 consists of 12 residues. Trimming removed 6 bases from V and 5 bases from J, with 10 bases in between.

The chain links TRBV28 to TRBJ1-2; no clear D. This TCR was recovered from a human donor with multiple sclerosis. Source material: CD8+ T cells from PBMCs. Written as DNA, the CDR3 is TGTGCCAGCAGCATAACAGTATATGGCTACACCTTC. This sequence encodes CASSITVYGYTF.